Listed below are T cell receptor beta chains from one sample, sequenced in a study of CXCR3-negative and CXCR3-positive naive CD8 T cells. TCRdb processed the 5' RACE reads again and assigns one entry to each CDR3 protein, with no DNA. This repertoire includes about 130,000 distinct CDR3 sequences. Specimen: naive CXCR3- CD8+ T cells from blood. These receptors all stem from a human donor in good health. Some clones in this sample may be carry-over from other donors' samples. CDR3s include the opening cysteine and the closing phenylalanine or tryptophan.

TRBJ2-2,TRBV19,CAALSGNTGELFF
TRBJ2-5,TRBV28,CASGTLRAEETQYF
TRBJ2-4,TRBV20-1,CSARSLWGTENIQYF
TRBJ2-1,TRBV7-9,CASSFGTSGVNEQFF
TRBJ2-5,TRBV6-5,CAGSLSGAQETQYF
TRBJ1-2,TRBV12-3/TRBV12-4,CASSLDRLLSGYTF
TRBJ2-1,TRBV3-1,CASSQVNGVNEQFF
TRBJ2-1,TRBV27,CASSLGTSGTNEQFF
TRBJ2-7,TRBV5-6,CASSLVSWPYEQYF
TRBJ2-1,TRBV5-4,CASSQLLSSYNEQFF
TRBJ2-5,TRBV9,CASSVGLALETQYF
TRBJ2-7,TRBV29-1,CSVEFGGSYEQYF
TRBJ2-1,TRBV29-1,CSVVRPPGAYNEQFF
TRBJ2-7,TRBV12-3/TRBV12-4,CASSLAFGTGSRDEQYF
TRBJ2-5,TRBV7-2,CASSPSGLAGLETQYF
TRBJ1-5,TRBV9,CASSGSLNQPQHF
TRBJ2-7,TRBV10-1,CASSETGTYEQYF
TRBJ1-1,TRBV7-9,CASSLGAGFLNTEAFF
TRBJ2-7,TRBV4-1,CASSQDSGRAYEQYF
TRBJ2-7,TRBV25-1,CASSEYFEQYF
TRBJ2-1,TRBV12-3/TRBV12-4,CASKWTSGYNEQFF
TRBJ2-7,TRBV5-4,CASSPGTLSSYEQYF
TRBJ1-2,TRBV19,CASAGPVDGYTF
TRBJ2-2,TRBV2,CASTDESRPGELFF
TRBJ2-7,TRBV4-1,CASSAGLAGSYEQYF
TRBJ2-2,TRBV3-1,CASSPYRQLAAPNTGELFF
TRBJ2-1,TRBV4-3,CASSQGSYDNYNEQFF
TRBJ2-1,TRBV7-2,CASSFPSGPSSYNEQFF
TRBJ2-1,TRBV20-1,CSARLLADQPPGGNEQFF
TRBJ2-1,TRBV7-3,CASSLTTPGHPYNEQFF
TRBJ2-7,TRBV7-9,CASGDGGLYEQYF
TRBJ2-7,TRBV20-1,CSAFPTSGVSYEQYF
TRBJ2-2,TRBV27,CASSFSGGSGELFF
TRBJ2-6,TRBV5-1,CASSLEGSGANVLTF
TRBJ2-1,TRBV6-1,CASMIGIYYNEQFF
TRBJ1-1,TRBV12-2,CASRPRRKDRGSLDTEAFF
TRBJ2-5,TRBV14,CASSQDSGGWETQYF
TRBJ1-2,TRBV29-1,CSVEEGGTYGYTF
TRBJ2-7,TRBV28,CASSSPRGTYEQYF
TRBJ2-1,TRBV6-2/TRBV6-3,CASSYSTQVPGNEQFF
TRBJ2-1,TRBV12-3/TRBV12-4,CASSRPGQGPIEQFF
TRBJ1-5,TRBV10-3,CAISDPLDRTHSNQPQHF
TRBJ2-7,TRBV23-1,CASSRTPLEQYF
TRBJ2-5,TRBV6-6,CASTLSGFETQYF
TRBJ2-3,TRBV6-2/TRBV6-3,CASSTIRGSGRSTQYF
TRBJ1-3,TRBV7-9,CASSFSGSLGDTIYF
TRBJ2-7,TRBV13,CASSFRDTLEQYF
TRBJ2-1,TRBV4-2,CASSQDQVGYEQFF
TRBJ2-1,TRBV12-3/TRBV12-4,CASSFLFDEQFF
TRBJ2-7,TRBV7-9,CASSSQEYEQYF